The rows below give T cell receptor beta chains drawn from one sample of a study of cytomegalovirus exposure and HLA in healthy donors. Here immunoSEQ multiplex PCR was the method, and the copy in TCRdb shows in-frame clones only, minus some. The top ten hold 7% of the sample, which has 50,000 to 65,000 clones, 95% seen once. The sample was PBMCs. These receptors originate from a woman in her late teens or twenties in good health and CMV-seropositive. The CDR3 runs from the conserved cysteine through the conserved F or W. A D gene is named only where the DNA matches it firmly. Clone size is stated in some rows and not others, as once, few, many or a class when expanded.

CDR3 protein: CASSFSGLLNTGELFF
CDR3 DNA: TGTGCCAGCAGCTTCTCGGGACTCCTGAACACCGGGGAGCTGTTTTTT
clone size: -
D gene: -
J gene: TRBJ2-2
V gene: TRBV7-9

CDR3 protein: CASSNTGTGAYEQYF
CDR3 DNA: TGTGCCAGCAGCAACACCGGGACAGGGGCCTACGAGCAGTACTTC
clone size: -
D gene: TRBD1
J gene: TRBJ2-7
V gene: TRBV28

CDR3 protein: CASSISTGNYGYTF
CDR3 DNA: TGTGCCAGTAGTATAAGTACAGGAAACTATGGCTACACCTTC
clone size: -
D gene: -
J gene: TRBJ1-2
V gene: TRBV19

CDR3 protein: CASSTSRGNQETQYF
CDR3 DNA: TGTGCCAGCAGTACATCCCGAGGAAACCAAGAGACCCAGTACTTC
clone size: -
D gene: -
J gene: TRBJ2-5
V gene: TRBV2

CDR3 protein: CASSSHLGGEQYF
CDR3 DNA: TGTGCCAGCAGCTCCCACCTGGGAGGGGAGCAGTACTTC
clone size: -
D gene: TRBD2
J gene: TRBJ2-7
V gene: TRBV7-2

CDR3 protein: CASSPWESARVDTQYF
CDR3 DNA: TGTGCCAGTAGCCCCTGGGAGTCGGCTAGGGTTGATACGCAGTATTTT
clone size: -
D gene: -
J gene: TRBJ2-3
V gene: TRBV19

CDR3 protein: CASRDRTYNEQFF
CDR3 DNA: TGTGCCAGCAGGGACAGGACTTACAATGAGCAGTTCTTC
clone size: -
D gene: TRBD1
J gene: TRBJ2-1
V gene: TRBV27

CDR3 protein: CASSLLQGALARDGYTF
CDR3 DNA: TGTGCCAGCAGTTTGCTTCAGGGGGCGCTGGCCAGGGATGGCTACACCTTC
clone size: -
D gene: TRBD1
J gene: TRBJ1-2
V gene: TRBV28

CDR3 protein: CASSSHYGQGQYF
CDR3 DNA: TGTGCCAGCAGCTCCCATTACGGACAGGGGCAGTACTTC
clone size: -
D gene: TRBD1
J gene: TRBJ2-4
V gene: TRBV7-2

CDR3 protein: CAWSPSPRVNTEAFF
CDR3 DNA: TGTGCCTGGAGTCCCTCCCCCCGAGTGAACACTGAAGCTTTCTTT
clone size: -
D gene: -
J gene: TRBJ1-1
V gene: TRBV30

CDR3 protein: CASSFRSREKLFF
CDR3 DNA: TGTGCCAGCAGTTTTCGATCGAGGGAAAAACTGTTTTTT
clone size: -
D gene: -
J gene: TRBJ1-4
V gene: TRBV28

CDR3 protein: CASSLGGDQPQHF
CDR3 DNA: TGCGCCAGCAGCTTGGGGGGCGATCAGCCCCAGCATTTT
clone size: -
D gene: -
J gene: TRBJ1-5
V gene: TRBV5-1

CDR3 protein: CASSLGLAGNYNEQFF
CDR3 DNA: TGCGCCAGCAGCTTAGGTCTAGCGGGGAATTACAATGAGCAGTTCTTC
clone size: few
D gene: TRBD2
J gene: TRBJ2-1
V gene: TRBV5-1

CDR3 protein: CASSPRQGAREQYF
CDR3 DNA: TGTGCCAGCAGCCCACGTCAGGGGGCGAGGGAGCAGTACTTC
clone size: once
D gene: TRBD1
J gene: TRBJ2-7
V gene: TRBV5-6

CDR3 protein: CATSRVWREGRAKNIQYF
CDR3 DNA: TGTGCCACCAGCAGAGTTTGGCGGGAGGGCCGGGCCAAAAACATTCAGTACTTC
clone size: -
D gene: TRBD2
J gene: TRBJ2-4
V gene: TRBV15

CDR3 protein: CASSLDYEQYF
CDR3 DNA: TGTGCCAGCAGTCTAGACTACGAGCAGTACTTC
clone size: -
D gene: -
J gene: TRBJ2-7
V gene: TRBV28

CDR3 protein: CASSFFSGQHYGYTF
CDR3 DNA: TGTGCCAGCAGTTTTTTTAGTGGACAGCACTATGGCTACACCTTC
clone size: -
D gene: -
J gene: TRBJ1-2
V gene: TRBV28

CDR3 protein: CASTLGAANQPQHF
CDR3 DNA: TGTGCCAGTACCTTAGGGGCTGCCAATCAGCCCCAGCATTTT
clone size: once
D gene: -
J gene: TRBJ1-5
V gene: TRBV19

CDR3 protein: CASSLDTAGVSGEQYF
CDR3 DNA: TGTGCCAGCAGCTTAGATACTGCGGGAGTTTCGGGAGAGCAGTACTTC
clone size: -
D gene: TRBD2
J gene: TRBJ2-7
V gene: TRBV7-8

CDR3 protein: CASSSSGKGYTF
CDR3 DNA: TGTGCCAGCAGCTCATCCGGGAAAGGCTACACCTTC
clone size: -
D gene: -
J gene: TRBJ1-2
V gene: TRBV7-8

CDR3 protein: CASRSGLAGVETQYF
CDR3 DNA: TGTGCCAGCAGGAGTGGACTAGCGGGAGTCGAGACCCAGTACTTC
clone size: -
D gene: TRBD2
J gene: TRBJ2-5
V gene: TRBV27

CDR3 protein: CASSFPGQGDEQYF
CDR3 DNA: TGTGCCAGCAGCTTTCCGGGACAAGGAGACGAGCAGTACTTC
clone size: once
D gene: -
J gene: TRBJ2-7
V gene: TRBV7-8